Listed here are 3 T cell receptor beta chains from one sample, sequenced in a study of CD4 and CD8 cells across lung adenocarcinoma regions (dated by TCRdb to 2017 to 2018). The library was generated by PCR. TCRdb shows the sequencer as HiSeq X Ten. The raw public data were reprocessed by TCRdb itself: fastp quality trimming at Q25, MiXCR clonotype calling, in-frame beta chains only. Each entry is one CDR3 protein sequence, shown with its most common DNA and genes. This sample lists about 25,000 distinct CDR3 sequences; roughly half were detected once. Of the sample, 45% to 60% falls within the top ten clones. The source material was CD8+ T cells from the center of a lung tumor. In the paper's terms, the cell subset or site label means: tumor center region. Receptors originate from a male donor with lung adenocarcinoma. The CD4 and CD8 labels of this study may be unreliable.

The count of this clonotype is one. The gene calls are TRBV6-1 and TRBJ2-4; TRBD1 is a possible D gene (6 bases). The end of the DNA fits TRBJ2-5 better, so the J call may be wrong. The CDR3 extends over 15 amino acids. The V gene's germline CDR1 is MNHNS and CDR2 SASEGT. This CDR3 is CARGLGGSEEETQYF. The CDR3 bases are TGTGCTAGGGGCCTTGGGGGCAGTGAGGAAGAGACCCAGTACTTC.

The chain employs TRBV23-1 and TRBJ2-4; a possible D gene is TRBD2 (7 bases). Being an ORF, TRBV23-1 has a function that is uncertain. This CDR3 spans 19 amino acids. V was shortened by 4 bases and J by 0 bases, with 22 bases between the two germline ends. CDR3 protein: CASSRRDVRGALAKNIQYF. For the CDR3, the DNA is TGCGCCAGCAGTCGTCGTGATGTTCGGGGGGCCTTAGCCAAAAACATTCAGTACTTC.

The chain is built from TRBV20-1 and TRBJ2-7; 11 positions agree with TRBD2. Losses at the gene ends were 6 bases for V and 0 bases for J; bases not matched to a gene: 10. Germline CDR1 and CDR2: DFQATT and SNEGSKA (reference sequence). This CDR3 region has 16 residues. In DNA form, the CDR3 reads TGCAGTGCCGTCGGGACTAGCGGAACTAGCTCCTACGAGCAGTACTTC. Residues: CSAVGTSGTSSYEQYF.